The TCR beta chain under discussion was sequenced for a study of graft-versus-host responses after intestinal transplantation. Study overall: Induction using anti-thymocyte globulin, followed by tacrolimus and steroids for 2 to 4 years, was given to all recipients. Study-wide findings and caveats: GvH clones appeared in recipient marrow, some first in ileum or blood.

Sequenced by immunoSEQ multiplex PCR; TCRdb stores in-frame clones only, minus some. The data contain over 120,000 clones, around 90% of them singletons. Turning to this clone: What it binds is not known.

V lost 7 bases and J lost 0, with 17 bases in between. There are 16 residues in the CDR3. Looked up from germline, CDR1 is SGHKS and CDR2 is YYEKEE (reference sequence). This TCR derives from a human donor who received an intestinal transplant. The J gene is TRBJ1-3, the V gene TRBV5-5; D gene unclear. The sequencing here drew on unstimulated CD4+ T cells sorted from spleen or lymph node cells, taken before intestinal transplant. Here the CDR3 reads CASGDEMRPSGNTIYF. The DNA for the CDR3 is TGTGCCAGCGGAGACGAAATGAGGCCCTCTGGAAACACCATATATTTT.